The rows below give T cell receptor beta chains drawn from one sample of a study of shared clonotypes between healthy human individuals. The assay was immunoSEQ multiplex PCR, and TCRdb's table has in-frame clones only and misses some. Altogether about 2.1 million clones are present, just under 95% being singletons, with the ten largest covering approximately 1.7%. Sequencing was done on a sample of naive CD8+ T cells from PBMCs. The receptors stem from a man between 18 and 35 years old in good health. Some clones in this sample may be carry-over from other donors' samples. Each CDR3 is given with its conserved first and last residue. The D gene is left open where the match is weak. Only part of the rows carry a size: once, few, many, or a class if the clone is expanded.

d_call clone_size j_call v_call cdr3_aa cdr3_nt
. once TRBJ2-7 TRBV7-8 CASSFTGIHEQYF TGTGCCAGCAGCTTTACAGGGATCCACGAGCAGTACTTC
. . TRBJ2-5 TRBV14 CASSRSNSETQYF TGTGCCAGCAGCCGGTCGAATTCAGAGACCCAGTACTTC
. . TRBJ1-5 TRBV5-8 CASSLTLGGYQPQHF TGTGCCAGCAGCTTGACTCTAGGGGGGTATCAGCCCCAGCATTTT
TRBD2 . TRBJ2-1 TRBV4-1 CASSLSGNGEQFF TGCGCCAGCAGCCTCAGCGGGAATGGTGAGCAGTTCTTC
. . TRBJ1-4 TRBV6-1 CASRRTATNEKLFF TGTGCCAGCAGGAGGACGGCAACTAATGAAAAACTGTTTTTT
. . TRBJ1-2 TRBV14 CASSPRAARRSYGYTF TGTGCCAGCAGCCCCCGGGCAGCGAGGCGTAGCTATGGCTACACCTTC
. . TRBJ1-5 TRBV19 CASSILGVGSNQPQHF TGTGCCAGTAGTATCCTGGGGGTGGGGAGCAATCAGCCCCAGCATTTT
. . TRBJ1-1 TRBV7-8 CASSFGVGALEATEAFF TGTGCCAGCAGCTTCGGAGTAGGGGCCCTTGAGGCCACTGAAGCTTTCTTT
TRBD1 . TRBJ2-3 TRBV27 CASSPGTGRASLQYF TGTGCCAGCAGTCCAGGGACAGGGAGGGCTAGCTTACAGTATTTT
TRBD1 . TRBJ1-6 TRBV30 CAWSSGGGSPLHF TGTGCCTGGAGTTCAGGGGGAGGTTCACCCCTCCACTTT
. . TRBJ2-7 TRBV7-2 CASSLGRAWEQYF TGTGCCAGCAGCTTAGGCAGGGCCTGGGAGCAGTACTTC
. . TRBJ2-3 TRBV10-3 CAISEPGLQVDTQYF TGTGCCATCAGTGAACCGGGACTCCAGGTTGATACGCAGTATTTT
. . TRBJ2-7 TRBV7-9 CASSLGAGYYEQYF TGTGCCAGCAGCCTGGGGGCAGGGTACTACGAGCAGTACTTC
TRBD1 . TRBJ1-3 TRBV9 CASSQGQGWGNTIYF TGTGCCAGCAGCCAAGGACAGGGTTGGGGAAACACCATATATTTT
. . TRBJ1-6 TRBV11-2 CASTYQGFRNSPLHF TGTGCCAGCACCTATCAGGGATTTCGTAATTCACCCCTCCACTTT
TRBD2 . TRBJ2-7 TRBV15 CATSPTSSSYEQYF TGTGCCACCAGCCCGACTAGCTCATCCTACGAGCAGTACTTC
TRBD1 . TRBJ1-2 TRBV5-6 CASSYDRGDGYTF TGTGCCAGCAGCTATGACAGGGGGGATGGCTACACCTTC
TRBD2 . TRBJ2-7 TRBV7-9 CASSPNSGLAGGHEQYF TGTGCCAGCAGCCCGAATAGTGGGCTAGCGGGAGGCCACGAGCAGTACTTC
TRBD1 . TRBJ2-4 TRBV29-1 CSGVTGVNIQYF TGCAGCGGTGTGACAGGGGTGAACATTCAGTACTTC
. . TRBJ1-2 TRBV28 CASSLGFGGNYGYTF TGTGCCAGCAGTTTAGGATTTGGCGGAAACTATGGCTACACCTTC
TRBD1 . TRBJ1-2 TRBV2 CASSAGQPTNYGYTF TGTGCCAGCAGTGCGGGACAGCCGACTAACTATGGCTACACCTTC
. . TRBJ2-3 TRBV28 CASSLSVGSSLPSTDTQYF TGTGCCAGCAGTTTATCAGTGGGGAGCAGCCTACCTAGCACAGATACGCAGTATTTT
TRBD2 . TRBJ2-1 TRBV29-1 CSAGLAGHEQFF TGCAGCGCGGGACTAGCGGGTCACGAGCAGTTCTTC
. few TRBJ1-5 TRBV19 CASSDWLFSNQPQHF TGTGCCAGTTCGGACTGGCTCTTTAGCAATCAGCCCCAGCATTTT
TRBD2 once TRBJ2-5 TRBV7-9 CASSPLAGVRETQYF TGTGCCAGCAGCCCACTAGCGGGAGTAAGAGAGACCCAGTACTTC
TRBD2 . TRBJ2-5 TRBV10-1 CASSGGLAGNSETQYF TGCGCCAGCAGTGGTGGACTAGCGGGAAATTCGGAGACCCAGTACTTC
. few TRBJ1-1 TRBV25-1 CATMGGNTEAFF TGTGCCACCATGGGAGGGAACACTGAAGCTTTCTTT
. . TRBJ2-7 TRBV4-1 CASSQGRGSVYEQYF TGCGCCAGCAGCCAGGGCCGCGGAAGCGTGTACGAGCAGTACTTC
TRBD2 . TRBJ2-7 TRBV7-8 CASSTRPGLAGFDDEQYF TGTGCCAGCAGCACCAGGCCGGGACTAGCGGGATTTGACGACGAGCAGTACTTC
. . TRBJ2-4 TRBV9 CASSVAPGDPQAKNIQYF TGTGCCAGCAGCGTAGCACCGGGGGATCCTCAAGCCAAAAACATTCAGTACTTC
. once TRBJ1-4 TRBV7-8 CASSLAPGGESNEKLFF TGTGCCAGCAGCTTAGCGCCCGGGGGCGAATCTAATGAAAAACTGTTTTTT
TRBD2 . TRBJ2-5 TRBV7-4 CASSSRVQGLEQETQYF TGTGCCAGCAGCTCCCGAGTACAAGGACTAGAACAAGAGACCCAGTACTTC
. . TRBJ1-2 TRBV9 CASSVGSNGYTF TGTGCCAGCAGCGTAGGGAGCAATGGCTACACCTTC
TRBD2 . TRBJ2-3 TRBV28 CASNWGGSDGDTQYF TGTGCCAGCAACTGGGGCGGGAGTGACGGAGATACGCAGTATTTT
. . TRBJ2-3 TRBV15 CATSRDATSRLAQYF TGTGCCACCAGCAGAGATGCTACTAGCCGGCTTGCGCAGTATTTT
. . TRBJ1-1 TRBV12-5 CASGLVRVGRVAEAFF TGTGCTAGTGGTTTGGTAAGGGTAGGGCGTGTCGCTGAAGCTTTCTTT
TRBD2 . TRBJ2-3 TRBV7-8 CASSLTSGGYTDTQYF TGTGCCAGCAGCTTGACTAGCGGGGGTTACACAGATACGCAGTATTTT
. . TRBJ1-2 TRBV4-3 CASSPKRGARIYGYTF TGCGCCAGCAGCCCCAAACGGGGGGCGCGGATCTATGGCTACACCTTC
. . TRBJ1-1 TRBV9 CASKGADNTEAFF TGTGCCAGCAAAGGGGCGGACAACACTGAAGCTTTCTTT
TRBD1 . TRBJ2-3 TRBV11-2 CASSHPPQGVYTQYF TGTGCCAGCAGCCACCCCCCGCAGGGGGTATATACGCAGTATTTT
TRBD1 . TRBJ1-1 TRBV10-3 CAISELEGAARGEAFF TGTGCCATCAGTGAACTTGAGGGGGCGGCCAGAGGAGAAGCTTTCTTT
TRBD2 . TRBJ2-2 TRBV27 CASSARRGGGTGELFF TGTGCCAGCAGTGCCCGCCGGGGCGGGGGCACCGGGGAGCTGTTTTTT
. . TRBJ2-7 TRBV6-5 CASSPRGGEQYF TGTGCCAGCAGCCCCAGGGGGGGGGAGCAGTACTTC
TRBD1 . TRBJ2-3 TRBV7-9 CASSWGQGMDTQYF TGTGCCAGCAGCTGGGGACAGGGGATGGATACGCAGTATTTT
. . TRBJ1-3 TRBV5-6 CASSLFQGNTIYF TGTGCCAGCAGCTTGTTTCAGGGAAACACCATATATTTT
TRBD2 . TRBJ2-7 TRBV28 CASSAHRAGVAYEQYF TGTGCCAGCAGTGCCCACCGGGCGGGAGTTGCCTACGAGCAGTACTTC
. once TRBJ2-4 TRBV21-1 CASSNRGPTVAKNIQYF TGTGCCAGCAGCAACAGGGGCCCTACAGTAGCCAAAAACATTCAGTACTTC
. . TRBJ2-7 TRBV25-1 CASSENRGSYEQYF TGTGCCAGCAGTGAAAACAGAGGTTCCTACGAGCAGTACTTC
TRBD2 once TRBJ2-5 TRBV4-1 CASSQSRTSGEQYF TGCGCCAGCAGCCAAAGCCGGACTAGCGGAGAGCAGTACTTC
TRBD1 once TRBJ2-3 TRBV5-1 CATTDRGLDTQYF TGCGCCACCACGGACAGGGGATTAGATACGCAGTATTTT
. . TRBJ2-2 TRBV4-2 CASSRTLGGGELFF TGTGCCAGCAGCCGCACCTTAGGCGGCGGGGAGCTGTTTTTT
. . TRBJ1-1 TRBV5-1 CASSPKGAEAFF TGCGCCAGCAGCCCAAAGGGTGCTGAAGCTTTCTTT
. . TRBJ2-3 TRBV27 CASSWLLTPFSTDTQYF TGTGCCAGCAGTTGGCTACTAACCCCTTTTAGCACAGATACGCAGTATTTT
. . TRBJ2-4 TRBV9 CASSVDLGAKNIQYF TGTGCCAGCAGCGTAGACCTGGGGGCCAAAAACATTCAGTACTTC